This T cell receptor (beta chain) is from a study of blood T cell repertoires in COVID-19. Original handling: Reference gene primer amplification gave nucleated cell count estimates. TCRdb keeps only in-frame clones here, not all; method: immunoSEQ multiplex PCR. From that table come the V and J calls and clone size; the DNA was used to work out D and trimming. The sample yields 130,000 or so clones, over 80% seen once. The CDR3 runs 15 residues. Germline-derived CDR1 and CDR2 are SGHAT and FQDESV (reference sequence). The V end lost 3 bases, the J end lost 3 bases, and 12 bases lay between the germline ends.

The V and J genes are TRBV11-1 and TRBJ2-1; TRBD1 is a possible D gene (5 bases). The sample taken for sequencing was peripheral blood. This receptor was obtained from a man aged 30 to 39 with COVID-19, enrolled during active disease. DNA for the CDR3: TGTGCCAGCAGCTTTATCGGCAGGGACTACAATGAGCAGTTCTTC. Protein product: CASSFIGRDYNEQFF.